Listed here is a single T cell receptor beta chain. Its target antigen remains unknown. Nothing much larger sits one base from this clone, and base qualities are not available. The germline ends are 18 bases apart after V is trimmed by 7 bases and J by 3 bases. The CDR3 starts with the cysteine, ends with the phenylalanine, and has 15 residues. Only CDR3 DNA is held: 45 bases, read in frame from base 1. CDR1 and CDR2 were assigned from the germline V gene (reference sequence) as MNHEY and SMNVEV. Each donor gave one peripheral blood draw, roughly 120 mL on average, collected into heparinised tubes. Using a panel that included CD45RO, CCR7, CD25, CD127, CD95 and CD27, naive, central memory, regulatory and stem cell-like memory CD4+ T cells were sorted on a BD FACSAria II. Purity was above 95% for every sorted population. Right away, PBMCs were isolated by Lymphoprep density gradient centrifugation and were stained directly, with no culture step. To minimize batch effects, samples were stained and sorted in pairs, one healthy donor with one patient per experiment.

The entire isolated RNA was reverse transcribed using the High Capacity cDNA Reverse Transcription Kit, and thus expressed TCRB transcripts were sequenced. Deep immunoSEQ sequencing was applied to naive, central memory and regulatory T cell samples, giving an average of roughly 3.6 million total reads per sample. After sorted cells were lysed in RLT buffer, RNA was extracted with DNase-treated RNeasy Micro or Mini kits, with the choice depending on cell number. To prevent cross-contamination, every cell subset was processed on its own, while patient and healthy donor samples were processed together. The immunoSEQ multiplex PCR was used to amplify TCRB sequences from cDNA, yielding 87-bp fragments that span the CDR3 region. Amplicons were sequenced on the Illumina HiSeq platform. The published analysis was carried out like this. PCR bias was corrected computationally using synthetic template baselines, and reads within Hamming distance 2 were collapsed, with unmergeable singletons discarded. Reads were aligned against IMGT so that V, D and J genes, CDR3 length and insertions or deletions at six rearrangement sites could be assigned. Within each subset, clonotype counts were normalized to sorted cell number, and only after that were true diversity and Gini coefficients computed with the tcR R package. The overlap coefficient, calculated on TCRB nucleotide sequences, was used to quantify repertoire sharing. TCRdb took over this immuneACCESS table, retaining in-frame rearrangements with V and J assigned. Such tables are incomplete; in checked studies, under half of the missing clones stem from an unresolved V gene, and the remainder is unexplained. V, J and clone size were drawn from that table, and D and trimming were deduced from the DNA. A total of about 320,000 clones appear in this sample, 11% to 15% of them only once. 5.5% to 7.5% of the sample is in the top ten clones.

The data originate from a study of beta chain features in type 1 diabetes listed by TCRdb under 2018. Regarding the study in general: No differences in mean age, gender distribution, total cell number or subset yield were found between patients and healthy donors. A total of roughly 99 million sorted cells were examined across all samples, and the number of cells per subset was strongly correlated with RNA yield. The study compared TCRB repertoires of sorted circulating CD4+ T cell subsets between recently diagnosed type 1 diabetes patients and matched healthy donors. Regulatory and stem cell-like memory subsets were obtained from only 8 patients and about eight healthy donors, while naive and central memory subsets were obtained from all 30 or so donors. The investigation overall reported the following: At VDJ recombination sites, type 1 diabetes patients had fewer insertions and more deleted nucleotides, which implies abnormalities in thymic rearrangement. Shorter templates might be favored by PCR, yet because patient and control samples were amplified and corrected together, any such skew would affect both groups equally. Because cDNA was sequenced instead of genomic DNA, highly expressing activated cells could be over-represented, though the groups showed no difference in activation or CD3 levels. Naive, central memory and regulatory TCRB repertoires appeared more similar among patients than among healthy donors. HLA sub-analyses involved small numbers of individuals, so any influence of HLA type on TCRB rearrangement remained unresolved. A moderate but significant shortening of TCRB CDR3 length was observed in type 1 diabetes patients in all four CD4+ subsets.

This clonotype was obtained from a man aged 30 to 39 in good health. Sequenced material: central memory CD4+ T cells from blood. The rearrangement joined TRBV27 to TRBJ1-2; the best D guess is TRBD1, with 5 bases matching. The encoded CDR3 is CASTANGAQDYGYTF. The base sequence is TGTGCCAGCACCGCTAACGGGGCCCAGGACTATGGCTACACCTTC.